This paragraph covers one TCR beta chain sequence. There are 14 residues in the CDR3. The ends lost 4 bases at V and 8 bases at J; junction bases unmatched: 6. Germline CDR1 and CDR2: SGHRS and YFSETQ. The data belong to a study of blood T cell repertoires in COVID-19. Looking at the study overall: Both acute and convalescent COVID-19 samples were obtained from the United States, Italy and Spain. The analysed material was cDNA or gDNA that came from T cells, B-cell-depleted T cells, or PBMCs.

Original analysis: Reference gene primer amplification in the assay estimated nucleated cell counts. Repertoires were generated with immunoSEQ multiplex PCR, while TCRdb's copy carries only in-frame clones and drops some. V and J calls and clone size are as listed in that table; D and trimming were resolved from the DNA. Among under 50,000 clones listed, roughly nine tenths were seen once. Sequencing was performed on peripheral blood. This TCR came from a man between 70 and 80 years old with active COVID-19. This chain links TRBV5-1 with TRBJ1-4; 9 nucleotides line up with TRBD1. CDR3 nucleotides: TGCGCCAGCAGCGGGGGGACAGGGAACGAAAAACTGTTTTTT. As protein: CASSGGTGNEKLFF.